Presented here are 16 T cell receptor beta chains from one specimen sequenced in a study of blood T cell repertoires in COVID-19. Method: immunoSEQ multiplex PCR; TCRdb's copy keeps in-frame clones and lacks some. The sample lists around 180,000 clones; roughly 70% were seen once. Material: peripheral blood. The receptors stem from a woman aged 80 or over with acute or convalescent COVID-19.

J is TRBJ2-6 and V is TRBV19; D is unresolved. The CDR3 covers 17 residues. Trimming stripped 2 bases from V and 0 bases from J, with 11 bases between. The germline CDR1 and CDR2 sequences are LNHDA and SQIVND (reference sequence). The CDR3 nucleotides read TGTGCCAGTAGTATAAGAGGATTTAGCTCTGGGGCCAACGTCCTGACTTTC. This codes for CASSIRGFSSGANVLTF.

The gene calls are TRBV28 and TRBJ2-3, with TRBD2 matching over 12 bases. V dropped 5 bases and J dropped 5; count of bases not matched to a gene: 5. CDR3 length: 15 amino acids. Germline values: CDR1 MDHEN, CDR2 SYDVKM. CDR3: CASSPRLAGVDTQYF. In DNA, the CDR3 is TGTGCCAGCAGTCCACGACTAGCGGGAGTAGATACGCAGTATTTT.

This chain connects TRBV19 to TRBJ1-5, with TRBD1 matching over 9 bases. The CDR3 runs 15 residues. Germline V gene lookup returns CDR1 LNHDA and CDR2 SQIVND (reference sequence). V dropped 5 bases and J dropped 7; count of bases not matched to a gene: 9. The CDR3 nucleotides read TGTGCCAGTAGTGTCACAGGGGGCGTAGGACAGCCCCAGCATTTT. This gives the protein CASSVTGGVGQPQHF.

J is TRBJ2-3 and V is TRBV6-6; 10 nucleotides line up with TRBD2. The V segment lost 5 bases and the J segment 5 bases; nucleotides outside the gene matches: 4. Germline values: CDR1 MNHNY, CDR2 SVGAGI (reference sequence). The CDR3 is 14 residues long. The CDR3 nucleotides are TGTGCCAGCAGTCGTGGACTAGCGGTAGATACGCAGTATTTT. Protein product: CASSRGLAVDTQYF.

This clone was seen more than once but under ten times. The chain combines TRBV30 with TRBJ1-5; TRBD1 is a possible D gene (6 bases). This CDR3 comprises 13 residues. Germline V lookup: CDR1 GTSNPN, CDR2 SVGIG (reference sequence). V was trimmed by 2 bases and J by 7 bases, leaving 12 bases between them. CDR3 coding DNA: TGTGCCTGGAGTCTCCAGGGGCAGCAGCCCCAGCATTTT. This sequence encodes CAWSLQGQQPQHF.

The V call is TRBV23-1, the J call TRBJ2-7; D perhaps matches TRBD2 (6 bases). TRBV23-1 is marked as an open reading frame, function uncertain. The CDR3 has 17 amino acids. V was trimmed by 3 bases and J by 0 bases, leaving 18 bases between them. This chain's CDR3 is CASSHLWSTEGSYEQYF. The CDR3 DNA is TGCGCCAGCAGTCACCTCTGGTCGACGGAGGGCTCCTACGAGCAGTACTTC.

V is TRBV7-9 and J is TRBJ1-1; D uncertain. Germline V gene sequence: CDR1 SEHNR, CDR2 FQNEAQ (reference sequence). V was cut by 3 bases and J by 11 bases, with 10 bases left in between. The CDR3 extends over 11 amino acids. This CDR3 is CASSFRVEAFF. For the CDR3, the DNA is TGTGCCAGCAGCTTCCGGGTCGAGGCTTTCTTT.

V is TRBV2 and J is TRBJ1-1; TRBD1 is a possible D gene (5 bases). This CDR3 has 14 amino acids. The V and J ends lost 5 bases and 0 bases respectively, with 10 bases between them. In germline, CDR1 is SNHLY, CDR2 FYNNEI. The CDR3 DNA follows: TGTGCCAGCAGTCGGGGGGTGATGAACACTGAAGCTTTCTTT. Translation: CASSRGVMNTEAFF.

The chain employs TRBV7-2 and TRBJ2-3; 10 bases line up with TRBD1. V dropped 3 bases and J dropped 3; count of bases not matched to a gene: 9. The CDR3 runs to 17 residues. The germline V gene has CDR1 SGHTA and CDR2 FQGNSA. CDR3 DNA sequence: TGTGCCAGCAGCTTCGGCATTGGACAGGGGGAGACAGATACGCAGTATTTT. Translating it yields CASSFGIGQGETDTQYF.

The table lists this clone with a few counts. Additional DNA sequences in this sample encode the identical CDR3. The rearrangement uses TRBV15 and TRBJ2-5; 10 bases are a match to TRBD2. The CDR3 covers 15 residues. Losses at the gene ends were 4 bases for V and 3 bases for J; bases not matched to a gene: 5. CDR1 and CDR2 from the germline V gene are LNHNV and YYDKDF (reference sequence). CDR3 nucleotides: TGTGCCACCAGCATCAGGCTAGCGGGGGAAGAGACCCAGTACTTC. This gives the protein CATSIRLAGEETQYF.

V is TRBV28 and J is TRBJ2-3; D gene unclear. V dropped 7 bases and J dropped 2 bases, with 10 bases sitting between them. The CDR3 has 13 amino acids. Germline CDR1 reads MDHEN; CDR2 reads SYDVKM. The DNA of the CDR3 is TGTGCCAGCATCGACACGAACACAGATACGCAGTATTTT. This sequence encodes CASIDTNTDTQYF.

V usage is TRBV5-1 and J usage is TRBJ2-3; 8 bases map to TRBD2. The CDR3 totals 19 residues. Germline CDR1 reads SGHRS; CDR2 reads YFSETQ. The V and J ends lost 4 bases and 2 bases, in that order; junction bases with no gene match: 18. The CDR3 spells CASSLGSNSGILNTDTQYF. CDR3 nucleotides: TGCGCCAGCAGCCTGGGGTCGAATAGCGGGATTTTGAACACAGATACGCAGTATTTT.

This chain uses TRBV19 with TRBJ2-5; TRBD1 might be the D (5 bases). Looked up from germline, CDR1 is LNHDA and CDR2 is SQIVND (reference sequence). V was pared by 4 bases and J by 1 base, with 10 bases between. The CDR3 loop spans 14 amino acids. CDR3 residues: CASSTTTAQETQYF. The CDR3 DNA follows: TGTGCCAGTAGTACGACGACAGCCCAAGAGACCCAGTACTTC. The complete variable domain, with remaining parts taken from reference TRBV19 and TRBJ2-5, reads DGGITQSPKYLFRKEGQNVTLSCEQNLNHDAMYWYRQDPGQGLRLIYYSQIVNDFQKGDIAEGYSVSREKKESFPLTVTSAQKNPTAFYLCASSTTTAQETQYFGPGTRLLVL.

Details on this clone: Other DNA sequences in the same sample also yield this CDR3. The V and J genes are TRBV2 and TRBJ2-7; TRBD1 matches 8 bases. The length of the CDR3 is 14 residues. Unmatched junction bases numbered 5, after V lost 4 bases and J lost 3 bases. Per germline, CDR1 SNHLY and CDR2 FYNNEI. CDR3 residues: CASSVQGAVYEQYF. In nucleotides, the CDR3 is TGTGCCAGCAGTGTGCAGGGGGCCGTCTACGAGCAGTACTTC.

The chain joins TRBV19 to TRBJ1-5; no clear D gene. CDR1 is LNHDA and CDR2 is SQIVND in the germline V gene (reference sequence). There are 12 residues in the CDR3. Trimming cost V 3 bases and J 7 bases, with 7 bases left between them. CDR3 amino acids: CASSMRAQPQHF. CDR3 DNA sequence: TGTGCCAGTAGTATGCGCGCCCAGCCCCAGCATTTT.

This clone was detected a few times. This chain connects TRBV27 to TRBJ2-5; 9 nucleotides agree with TRBD2. The germline V gene encodes CDR1 MNHEY and CDR2 SMNVEV (reference sequence). The CDR3 sequence is 17 residues long. Trimming removed 1 base from V and 5 bases from J; junction bases left unmatched: 11. CDR3 amino acids: CASSLCGGRAWRETQYF. CDR3 nucleotides: TGTGCCAGCAGTTTATGTGGCGGGAGGGCCTGGCGGGAGACCCAGTACTTC.